This T cell receptor (beta chain) was documented in a study of T cells in localized non-small cell lung cancer. Here immunoSEQ multiplex PCR was the method, and the copy in TCRdb shows in-frame clones only, minus some. The sample consists of 2,700 or so clones, 25% to 30% of them appearing once. Study-wide points: Among the tissues sampled, uninvolved adjacent lung had the highest T cell clonality, above tumor. Researchers found a median approximately 60 of the top 100 tumor clones in adjacent lung. Those with higher blood T cell density had longer overall survival. The tumor had only one region sequenced, so heterogeneity remains possible.

Losses at the gene ends were 6 bases for V and 2 bases for J; bases not matched to a gene: 4. This CDR3 is 13 amino acids long. CDR1 and CDR2 from the germline V gene are MDHEN and SYDVKM. Details on this clone: The antigen is undetermined. Other DNA sequences from this sample encode an identical CDR3 as well.

V is TRBV28 and J is TRBJ2-7; 7 bases are shared with TRBD1. This sample comprised lung tumor tissue, obtained before any cancer treatment. The origin of this receptor is a female donor older than 55 with stage I lung adenocarcinoma. This CDR3 is CASRRDRAYEQYF. The CDR3 DNA follows: TGTGCCAGCAGAAGGGACAGAGCCTACGAGCAGTACTTC.